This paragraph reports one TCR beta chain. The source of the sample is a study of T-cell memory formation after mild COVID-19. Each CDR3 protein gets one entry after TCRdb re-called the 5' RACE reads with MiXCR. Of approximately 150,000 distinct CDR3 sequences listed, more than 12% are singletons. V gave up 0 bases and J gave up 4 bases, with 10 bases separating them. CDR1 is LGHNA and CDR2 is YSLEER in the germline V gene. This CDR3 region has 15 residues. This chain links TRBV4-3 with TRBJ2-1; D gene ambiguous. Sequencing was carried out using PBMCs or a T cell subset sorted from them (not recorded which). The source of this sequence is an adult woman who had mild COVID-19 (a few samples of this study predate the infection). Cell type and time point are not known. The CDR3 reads CASSQDQNYYNEQFF. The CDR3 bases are TGCGCCAGCAGCCAAGATCAGAATTATTACAATGAGCAGTTCTTC.